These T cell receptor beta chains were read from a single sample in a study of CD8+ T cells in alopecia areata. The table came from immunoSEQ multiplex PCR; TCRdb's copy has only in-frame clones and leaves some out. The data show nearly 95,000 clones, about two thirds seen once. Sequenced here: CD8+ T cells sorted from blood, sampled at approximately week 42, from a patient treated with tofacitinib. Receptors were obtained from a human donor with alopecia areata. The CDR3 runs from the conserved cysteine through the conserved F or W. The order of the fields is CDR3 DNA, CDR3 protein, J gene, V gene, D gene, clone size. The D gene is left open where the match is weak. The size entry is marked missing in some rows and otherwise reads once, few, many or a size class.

cdr3_nt: TGTGCCAGAAGTCCAACAGATACGCAGTATTTT
cdr3_aa: CARSPTDTQYF
j_call: TRBJ2-3
v_call: TRBV5-3
d_call: -
clone_size: -

cdr3_nt: TGTGCCAGCAGTGGCCGAGACAGGGGGAGCTCCTACAATGAGCAGTTCTTC
cdr3_aa: CASSGRDRGSSYNEQFF
j_call: TRBJ2-1
v_call: TRBV2
d_call: TRBD1
clone_size: -

cdr3_nt: TGTGCCTGGAGTGTAGGGGACAGGGCGTCCCGGGCTTTCTTT
cdr3_aa: CAWSVGDRASRAFF
j_call: TRBJ1-1
v_call: TRBV30
d_call: TRBD1
clone_size: -

cdr3_nt: TGCGCCAGCAGCCAAGATCCTACGACTTTCGGAATGAACACTGAAGCTTTCTTT
cdr3_aa: CASSQDPTTFGMNTEAFF
j_call: TRBJ1-1
v_call: TRBV4-1
d_call: -
clone_size: -

cdr3_nt: TGTGCCAGCAGCCTCGGGACTAGCGGGCACTTCACAGATACGCAGTATTTT
cdr3_aa: CASSLGTSGHFTDTQYF
j_call: TRBJ2-3
v_call: TRBV7-2
d_call: TRBD2
clone_size: few

cdr3_nt: TGTGCCAGCAGCGCGAGACTAGCGGGGTATAGCACAGATACGCAGTATTTT
cdr3_aa: CASSARLAGYSTDTQYF
j_call: TRBJ2-3
v_call: TRBV7-6
d_call: TRBD2
clone_size: -

cdr3_nt: TGCAGCCTAAAGGGGTGGGACGGAGGCTACACCTTC
cdr3_aa: CSLKGWDGGYTF
j_call: TRBJ1-2
v_call: TRBV29-1
d_call: -
clone_size: -

cdr3_nt: TGTGCCAGCAGTTTATACGGGTGGCAGAACACTGAAGCTTTCTTT
cdr3_aa: CASSLYGWQNTEAFF
j_call: TRBJ1-1
v_call: TRBV27
d_call: -
clone_size: -

cdr3_nt: TGTGCCTGGAGTGTCTATAATTCACCCCTCCACTTT
cdr3_aa: CAWSVYNSPLHF
j_call: TRBJ1-6
v_call: TRBV30
d_call: -
clone_size: -

cdr3_nt: TGTGCCAGCAGTTTAGACGCCACCTACGAGCAGTACTTC
cdr3_aa: CASSLDATYEQYF
j_call: TRBJ2-7
v_call: TRBV27
d_call: -
clone_size: -

cdr3_nt: TGCAGCGCTATACTAGCGGGGGGGCCTGGGGCCAACGTCCTGACTTTC
cdr3_aa: CSAILAGGPGANVLTF
j_call: TRBJ2-6
v_call: TRBV29-1
d_call: TRBD2
clone_size: large

cdr3_nt: TGTGCCAGCAGCGCGGAGGTGGGGAGGAGTAACAATGAGCAGTTCTTC
cdr3_aa: CASSAEVGRSNNEQFF
j_call: TRBJ2-1
v_call: TRBV9
d_call: -
clone_size: -

cdr3_nt: TGTGCCAGCAGCGTATCCGGGGAGGCAGATACGCAGTATTTT
cdr3_aa: CASSVSGEADTQYF
j_call: TRBJ2-3
v_call: TRBV9
d_call: -
clone_size: -

cdr3_nt: TGTGCCACCAGCAGAGAGATCGGGACAATTGATGAAAAACTGTTTTTT
cdr3_aa: CATSREIGTIDEKLFF
j_call: TRBJ1-4
v_call: TRBV15
d_call: -
clone_size: -

cdr3_nt: TGTGCCAGCAGCTTAGGGTCCCAAAATGGCTACACCTTC
cdr3_aa: CASSLGSQNGYTF
j_call: TRBJ1-2
v_call: TRBV11-2
d_call: -
clone_size: -

cdr3_nt: TGTGCCAGCAGTCTATACAGGGGCACCGGGGAGCTGTTTTTT
cdr3_aa: CASSLYRGTGELFF
j_call: TRBJ2-2
v_call: TRBV27
d_call: TRBD1
clone_size: few

cdr3_nt: TGTGCCAGCAGCCTCGGATCTGCCCCGTCCAACACCGGGGAGCTGTTTTTT
cdr3_aa: CASSLGSAPSNTGELFF
j_call: TRBJ2-2
v_call: TRBV7-8
d_call: -
clone_size: once

cdr3_nt: TGTGCCAGCAGGAACGAATGGCAGGCGGTGGACTATGGCTACACCTTC
cdr3_aa: CASRNEWQAVDYGYTF
j_call: TRBJ1-2
v_call: TRBV6-6
d_call: -
clone_size: -

cdr3_nt: TGTGCCAGTAGTATCAGCACAGATACGCAGTATTTT
cdr3_aa: CASSISTDTQYF
j_call: TRBJ2-3
v_call: TRBV19
d_call: -
clone_size: -

cdr3_nt: TGTGCCAGCACCCAAGGGGCTAGCGGATACGAGCAGTACTTC
cdr3_aa: CASTQGASGYEQYF
j_call: TRBJ2-7
v_call: TRBV13
d_call: TRBD2
clone_size: -

cdr3_nt: TGTGCCAGTAGTATTGGCAGGGGAAACAATGAGCAGTTCTTC
cdr3_aa: CASSIGRGNNEQFF
j_call: TRBJ2-1
v_call: TRBV19
d_call: -
clone_size: few

cdr3_nt: TGTGCCAGCAGTGAATATGCCCGCGGAGGGTGGAATGAGCAGTTCTTC
cdr3_aa: CASSEYARGGWNEQFF
j_call: TRBJ2-1
v_call: TRBV25-1
d_call: -
clone_size: -

cdr3_nt: TGTGCCAGCAGCTTAGCCGGGTCGGGGGAGACCCAGTACTTC
cdr3_aa: CASSLAGSGETQYF
j_call: TRBJ2-5
v_call: TRBV13
d_call: -
clone_size: -

cdr3_nt: TGTGCCAGCAGTTTCGGAAAAAACGAGCAGTACTTC
cdr3_aa: CASSFGKNEQYF
j_call: TRBJ2-7
v_call: TRBV6-5
d_call: -
clone_size: -

cdr3_nt: TGCGCCAGCAGCTCGTCGGGGTACACTGAAGCTTTCTTT
cdr3_aa: CASSSSGYTEAFF
j_call: TRBJ1-1
v_call: TRBV5-1
d_call: -
clone_size: few

cdr3_nt: TGTGCCAGCAGCTCCAAGACAGTTATTAATCCCTACGAGCAGTACTTC
cdr3_aa: CASSSKTVINPYEQYF
j_call: TRBJ2-7
v_call: TRBV13
d_call: -
clone_size: -

cdr3_nt: TGTGCCAGCAGCGTAGCTGAGGTAGGAACAGATACGCAGTATTTT
cdr3_aa: CASSVAEVGTDTQYF
j_call: TRBJ2-3
v_call: TRBV9
d_call: -
clone_size: -

cdr3_nt: TGTGCCAGCAGCTTAAACCCTGGAGGAGAGACCCAGTACTTC
cdr3_aa: CASSLNPGGETQYF
j_call: TRBJ2-5
v_call: TRBV13
d_call: -
clone_size: -

cdr3_nt: TGCGCCAGCAGGATAGGGACAGACTCCTACGAGCAGTACTTC
cdr3_aa: CASRIGTDSYEQYF
j_call: TRBJ2-7
v_call: TRBV10-2
d_call: TRBD1
clone_size: -

cdr3_nt: TGTGCCAGCAGCTTAGCATGGCGGGTCACAGATACGCAGTATTTT
cdr3_aa: CASSLAWRVTDTQYF
j_call: TRBJ2-3
v_call: TRBV11-2
d_call: -
clone_size: -

cdr3_nt: TGTGCCAGCAGTCCCGACGGGGATCTCAGACCCCAGCATTTT
cdr3_aa: CASSPDGDLRPQHF
j_call: TRBJ1-5
v_call: TRBV7-9
d_call: -
clone_size: -

cdr3_nt: TGCGCCAGCAGCCAAGGGCGGACAGGGGAGAACAGGCTCCACTTT
cdr3_aa: CASSQGRTGENRLHF
j_call: TRBJ1-6
v_call: TRBV4-3
d_call: TRBD1
clone_size: -

cdr3_nt: TGTGCCATCAGCCAGGGGGACACTGAAGCTTTCTTT
cdr3_aa: CAISQGDTEAFF
j_call: TRBJ1-1
v_call: TRBV10-3
d_call: TRBD1
clone_size: few